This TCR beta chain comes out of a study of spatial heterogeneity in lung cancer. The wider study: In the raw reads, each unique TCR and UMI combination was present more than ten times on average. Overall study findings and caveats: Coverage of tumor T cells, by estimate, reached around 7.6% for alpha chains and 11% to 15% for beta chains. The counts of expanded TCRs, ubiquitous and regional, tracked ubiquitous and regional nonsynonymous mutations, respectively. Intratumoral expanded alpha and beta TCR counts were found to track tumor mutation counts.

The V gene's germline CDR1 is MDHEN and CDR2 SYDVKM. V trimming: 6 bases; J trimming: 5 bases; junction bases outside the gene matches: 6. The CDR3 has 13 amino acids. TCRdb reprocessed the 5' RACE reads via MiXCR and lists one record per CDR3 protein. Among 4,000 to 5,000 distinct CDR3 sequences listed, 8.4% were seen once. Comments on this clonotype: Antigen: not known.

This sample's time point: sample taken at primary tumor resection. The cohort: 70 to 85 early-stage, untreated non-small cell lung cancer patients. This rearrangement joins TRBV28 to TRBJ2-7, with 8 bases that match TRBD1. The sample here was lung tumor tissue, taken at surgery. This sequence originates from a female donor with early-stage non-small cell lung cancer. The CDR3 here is CASSWDRNHEQYF. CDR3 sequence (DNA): TGTGCCAGCAGCTGGGACAGGAACCACGAGCAGTACTTC. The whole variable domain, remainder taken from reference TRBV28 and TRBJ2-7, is DVKVTQSSRYLVKRTGEKVFLECVQDMDHENMFWYRQDPGLGLRLIYFSYDVKMKEKGDIPEGYSVSREKKERFSLILESASTNQTSMYLCASSWDRNHEQYFGPGTRLTVT.